The 27 T cell receptor beta chains below all came from one sample that was sequenced in a study of blood T cell repertoires in COVID-19. The table came from immunoSEQ multiplex PCR; TCRdb's copy has only in-frame clones and leaves some out. Counted here are 650,000 to 800,000 clones, 70% to 90% occurring once; the ten biggest clones make up about 0.26%. The sample comprised peripheral blood. The receptors stem from a woman under 30 with acute or convalescent COVID-19.

This clone was counted a single time. The chain joins TRBV30 to TRBJ1-1, with TRBD1 matching over 7 bases. With 0 bases clipped from V and 0 bases from J, the junction kept 4 bases outside the gene matches. The CDR3 totals 15 residues. Germline CDR1 is GTSNPN and CDR2 is SVGIG (reference sequence). The CDR3 nucleotides read TGTGCCTGGAGTGTAGGAACAGGGGTGAACACTGAAGCTTTCTTT. Its translation is CAWSVGTGVNTEAFF.

This sequence joins TRBV4-1 and TRBJ1-2; 7 bases align to TRBD1. Germline CDR1 MGHRA, CDR2 YSYEKL. V trimming: 7 bases; J trimming: 5 bases; junction bases outside the gene matches: 13. This CDR3 spans 15 amino acids. This CDR3 is CASTNNRGDGYGYTF. The DNA of the CDR3 is TGCGCCAGCACCAATAACAGGGGAGATGGTTATGGCTACACCTTC.

The chain has TRBV12-3 or TRBV12-4 and TRBJ1-1, with D possibly matching TRBD1 (5 bases). The CDR3 length is 11 residues. V was pared by 4 bases and J by 7 bases, with 7 bases between. The CDR3, as DNA: TGTGCCAGCAGTTGGGGCGTTGAAGCTTTCTTT. Encoded protein: CASSWGVEAFF.

The rearrangement joins TRBV30 to TRBJ1-1; D not resolved. The CDR3 has 13 residues. V lost 4 bases to trimming and J lost 4 bases, with 13 bases between them. CDR1 and CDR2 (germline): GTSNPN, SVGIG (reference sequence). Written as DNA, the CDR3 is TGTGCCTGGACCCTGACAACGTCCACTGAAGCTTTCTTT. Translating it yields CAWTLTTSTEAFF.

There are a few counts of this clone. The sample holds other DNA sequences that translate to the same CDR3. The V call is TRBV24-1, the J call TRBJ1-2; D is possibly TRBD1 (5 bases). The CDR3 has 14 residues. Germline V gene sequence: CDR1 KGHDR, CDR2 SFDVKD. Trimming stripped 1 base from V and 2 bases from J, with 7 bases between. The CDR3 region is CATSDLDSNYGYTF. The CDR3 region has the DNA TGTGCCACCAGTGATTTAGACAGCAACTATGGCTACACCTTC.

This chain connects TRBV19 to TRBJ1-1; TRBD1 might be the D (5 bases). The germline V gene encodes CDR1 LNHDA and CDR2 SQIVND (reference sequence). The CDR3 is 14 amino acids. Trimming took 7 bases from V and 1 from J, leaving 13 bases between them. CDR3 amino acids: CASTWGVPNTEAFF. CDR3 DNA sequence: TGTGCCAGTACCTGGGGGGTCCCGAACACTGAAGCTTTCTTT.

This chain links TRBV7-9 with TRBJ1-5, with 9 bases that match TRBD1. Unmatched junction bases numbered 10, after V lost 0 bases and J lost 4 bases. CDR3 length: 18 residues. Germline V CDR1 and CDR2: SEHNR, FQNEAQ (reference sequence). DNA for the CDR3: TGTGCCAGCAGCTTAGCGGGTGGGGGGACAGGGCTTAATCAGCCCCAGCATTTT. It encodes CASSLAGGGTGLNQPQHF.

V gene TRBV5-5 combines with J gene TRBJ2-3; D remains ambiguous. Trimming took 0 bases from V and 2 from J, leaving 13 bases between them. There are 16 residues in the CDR3. Germline-derived CDR1 and CDR2 are SGHKS and YYEKEE (reference sequence). CDR3 residues: CASSLGAYQDTDTQYF. The CDR3 region has the DNA TGTGCCAGCAGCTTGGGTGCTTACCAGGACACAGATACGCAGTATTTT.

The V gene is TRBV6-5, the J gene TRBJ1-4; D may be TRBD1 (5 bases). Germline V gives CDR1 MNHEY, CDR2 SVGAGI. The CDR3 totals 14 residues. The V end lost 4 bases, the J end lost 4 bases, and 10 bases lay between the germline ends. Written as DNA, the CDR3 is TGTGCCAGCAGTTTGACAGACAGTAATGAAAAACTGTTTTTT. Amino acids: CASSLTDSNEKLFF.

V gene TRBV25-1 combines with J gene TRBJ1-5, with unresolved D. The CDR3 runs to 14 residues. Germline loops: CDR1 MGHDK, CDR2 SYGVNS. V gave up 2 bases and J gave up 4 bases, with 9 bases separating them. The CDR3 nucleotides read TGTGCCAGCAGTGAAAGGAGGACTAATCAGCCCCAGCATTTT. Translation gives CASSERRTNQPQHF. Together with reference TRBV25-1 and TRBJ1-5, the CDR3 gives the full variable domain: EADIYQTPRYLVIGTGKKITLECSQTMGHDKMYWYQQDPGMELHLIHYSYGVNSTEKGDLSSESTVSRIRTEHFPLTLESARPSHTSQYLCASSERRTNQPQHFGDGTRLSIL.

The chain is built from TRBV27 and TRBJ1-6, with 9 bases identical to TRBD1. The CDR3 is 14 amino acids. Per germline, CDR1 MNHEY and CDR2 SMNVEV (reference sequence). Trimming took 0 bases from V and 19 from J; bases not matched to a gene: 10. The CDR3 DNA is TGTGCCAGCAGTTTATCTCGGACAGGGGCCGCCGTACACTTT. Translated, it gives CASSLSRTGAAVHF.

The chain recombines TRBV5-1 with TRBJ1-1, with a possible D match to TRBD1 (6 bases). Per germline, CDR1 SGHRS and CDR2 YFSETQ. V was shortened by 0 bases and J by 5 bases, with 20 bases between the two germline ends. CDR3 length equals 17 residues. CDR3 sequence (DNA): TGCGCCAGCAGCTTGGATTTCAGGGGCCCATGGGGGACTGAAGCTTTCTTT. It encodes CASSLDFRGPWGTEAFF.

This chain joins TRBV1 and TRBJ1-1. TRBV1 is marked as a pseudogene. The CDR3 is made up of 14 amino acids. CDR3 nucleotide sequence: TGCACCAGCAGCCGGAGAGGGATGGACACTGAAGCTTTCTTT. Its protein product is CTSSRRGMDTEAFF.

In DNA form, the CDR3 reads TGCGCCAGCAGCTTGGTAATAGCGGGGGTATCCGCCAAAAACATTCAGTACTTC. Amino acid sequence: CASSLVIAGVSAKNIQYF. The chain employs TRBV5-1 and TRBJ2-4, with TRBD2 matching over 9 bases. The V segment lost 0 bases and the J segment 1 base; nucleotides outside the gene matches: 8. Germline-derived CDR1 and CDR2 are SGHRS and YFSETQ. The CDR3 consists of 18 residues.

The chain combines TRBV4-3 with TRBJ1-2, with D perhaps matching TRBD1 (6 bases). Germline CDR1 and CDR2: LGHNA and YSLEER. The CDR3 runs 13 residues. Trimming left V 3 bases short and J 4 bases short, with 9 bases between. CDR3 residues: CASSQGTPYGYTF. The CDR3 DNA reads as TGCGCCAGCAGCCAGGGGACACCCTATGGCTACACCTTC.

The chain combines TRBV3-1 (or the pseudogene TRBV3-2) with TRBJ2-3, with D possibly being TRBD2 (7 bases). This CDR3 spans 16 amino acids. V was shortened by 2 bases and J by 7 bases, with 19 bases between the two germline ends. Per germline, CDR1 LGHDT and CDR2 YNNKEL (reference sequence). The CDR3 sequence is CASSQRALKRDNTQYF. The CDR3 DNA is TGTGCCAGCAGCCAAAGGGCCTTGAAGCGGGACAATACGCAGTATTTT.

The rearrangement links TRBV30 to TRBJ1-2; D unclear. Trimming took 2 bases from V and 4 from J, leaving 11 bases between them. The germline gives CDR1 GTSNPN, CDR2 SVGIG (reference sequence). The CDR3 runs to 13 residues. Written as DNA, the CDR3 is TGTGCCTGGAGTCTTGAACTAAGCTATGGCTACACCTTC. Translating gives CAWSLELSYGYTF.

This clone is a singleton in its sample. The chain couples TRBV10-3 to TRBJ2-7; D is perhaps TRBD1 (6 bases). V was clipped by 4 bases and J by 2 bases, with 18 bases between them. The germline CDR1 and CDR2 sequences are ENHRY and SYGVKD. This CDR3 has 16 residues. CDR3 sequence: CAISVTYQGKAYEQYF. Written as DNA, the CDR3 is TGTGCCATCAGTGTAACGTACCAGGGGAAGGCCTACGAGCAGTACTTC.

V usage is TRBV9 and J usage is TRBJ1-3; no definite D call. Germline V CDR1 and CDR2: SGDLS, YYNGEE. The CDR3 spans 16 residues. V was shortened by 0 bases and J by 0 bases, with 10 bases between the two germline ends. CDR3 sequence (DNA): TGTGCCAGCAGCGTAGACCCAGGCGCCTCTGGAAACACCATATATTTT. Amino acid sequence: CASSVDPGASGNTIYF.

The table lists this clone with a count of one. The chain has TRBV18 and TRBJ2-5, with a tentative D call TRBD2 (6 bases). Trimming stripped 3 bases from V and 4 bases from J, with 12 bases between. The CDR3 consists of 14 residues. The germline CDR1 and CDR2 sequences are KGHSH and LQKENI. The CDR3 region is CASSPVAVPETQYF. The CDR3 nucleotides are TGTGCCAGCTCACCTGTAGCGGTCCCAGAGACCCAGTACTTC.

The chain is built from TRBV4-1 and TRBJ1-1, with D tentatively TRBD1 (5 bases). The CDR3 extends over 20 amino acids. Germline V gene data show CDR1 as MGHRA and CDR2 as YSYEKL. Trimming cost V 1 base and J 0 bases, with 24 bases left between them. CDR3 protein: CASSQGGVLGDLSMNTEAFF. Here the CDR3 DNA reads TGCGCCAGCAGCCAAGGGGGGGTGCTGGGCGACCTCAGCATGAACACTGAAGCTTTCTTT.

The chain employs TRBV6-5 and TRBJ1-5; 11 bases are a match to TRBD1. The CDR3 contains 15 residues. V lost 6 bases to trimming and J lost 8 bases; unmatched junction nucleotides: 9. The germline CDR1 and CDR2 sequences are MNHEY and SVGAGI. CDR3 protein: CASRDGTGGSEPQHF. The CDR3 region has the DNA TGTGCCAGCAGGGATGGGACAGGGGGTTCGGAGCCCCAGCATTTT.

The chain carries TRBV29-1 and TRBJ2-6; 7 positions match TRBD1. With 5 bases clipped from V and 0 bases from J, the junction kept 7 bases outside the gene matches. The CDR3 contains 16 residues. Germline CDR1 is SQVTM and CDR2 is ANQGSEA. For the CDR3, the DNA is TGCAGCGTTTCCCGGGACAGCATCTCTGGGGCCAACGTCCTGACTTTC. Translated: CSVSRDSISGANVLTF.

The chain employs TRBV13 and TRBJ2-7, with D possibly TRBD1 on 6 matching bases. CDR3 length equals 14 residues. Germline-derived CDR1 and CDR2 are PRHDT and FYEKMQ (reference sequence). Trimming left V 4 bases short and J 0 bases short, with 10 bases between. The DNA for the CDR3 is TGTGCCAGCAGCTCGCGGACAGCCTCCTACGAGCAGTACTTC. Residues: CASSSRTASYEQYF.

The chain combines TRBV2 with TRBJ1-2; a weak D match, TRBD1 (5 bases). The CDR3 extends over 15 amino acids. V lost 3 bases and J 4 bases, leaving 15 bases between the germline ends. Per germline, CDR1 SNHLY and CDR2 FYNNEI. The CDR3 spells CASSDIMAGTYGYTF. The CDR3 bases are TGTGCCAGCAGTGATATTATGGCGGGGACCTATGGCTACACCTTC.

The rearrangement uses TRBV10-3 and TRBJ2-5, with 8 bases lining up with TRBD1. The CDR3 totals 13 residues. The V and J ends lost 6 bases and 4 bases, in that order; junction bases with no gene match: 4. Germline CDR1 ENHRY, CDR2 SYGVKD. The chain's CDR3 is CAISRTGRETQYF. CDR3 coding DNA: TGTGCCATCAGCCGGACAGGGAGAGAGACCCAGTACTTC.

The CDR3 protein is CASSSRTGVPYGYTF. CDR3 DNA: TGTGCCAGCAGTTCCCGGACAGGGGTCCCCTATGGCTACACCTTC. V is TRBV6-2 or TRBV6-3 and J is TRBJ1-2, with 9 bases fitting TRBD1. Trimming cost V 4 bases and J 4 bases; bases outside gene matches: 7. The CDR3 consists of 15 residues. Germline V gene sequence: CDR1 MNHEY, CDR2 SVGEGT.